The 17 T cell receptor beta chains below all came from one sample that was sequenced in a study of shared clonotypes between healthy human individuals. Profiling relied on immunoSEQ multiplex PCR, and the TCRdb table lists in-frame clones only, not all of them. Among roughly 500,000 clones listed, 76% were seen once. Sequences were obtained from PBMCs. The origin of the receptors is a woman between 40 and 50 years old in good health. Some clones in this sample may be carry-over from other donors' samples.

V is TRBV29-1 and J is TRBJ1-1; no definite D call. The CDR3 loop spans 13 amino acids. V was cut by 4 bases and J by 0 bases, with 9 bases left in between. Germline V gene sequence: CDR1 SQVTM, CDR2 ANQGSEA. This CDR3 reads CSVAEVLNTEAFF. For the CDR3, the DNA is TGCAGCGTTGCGGAGGTATTGAACACTGAAGCTTTCTTT.

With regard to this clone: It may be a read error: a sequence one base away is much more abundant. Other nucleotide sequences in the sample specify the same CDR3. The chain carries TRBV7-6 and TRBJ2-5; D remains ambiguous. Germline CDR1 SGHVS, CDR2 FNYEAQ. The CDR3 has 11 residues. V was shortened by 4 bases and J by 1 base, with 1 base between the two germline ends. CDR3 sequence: CASSSQETQYF. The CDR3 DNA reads TGTGCCAGCAGCTCCCAAGAGACCCAGTACTTC.

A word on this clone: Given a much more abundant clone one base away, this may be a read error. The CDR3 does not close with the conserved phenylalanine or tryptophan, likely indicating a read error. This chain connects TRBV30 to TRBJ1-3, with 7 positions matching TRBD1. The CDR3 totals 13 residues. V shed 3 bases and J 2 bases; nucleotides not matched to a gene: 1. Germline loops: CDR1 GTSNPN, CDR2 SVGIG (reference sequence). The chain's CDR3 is CAWSTGAGNTIYS. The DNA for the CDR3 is TGTGCCTGGAGCACAGGGGCTGGAAACACCATATATTCT.

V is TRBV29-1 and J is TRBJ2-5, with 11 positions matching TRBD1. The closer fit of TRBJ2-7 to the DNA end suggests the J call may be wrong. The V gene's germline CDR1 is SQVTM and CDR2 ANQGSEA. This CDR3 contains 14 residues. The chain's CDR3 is CSVPTGTGGYEQYF. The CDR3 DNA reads TGCAGCGTCCCAACCGGGACAGGGGGCTACGAGCAGTACTTC.

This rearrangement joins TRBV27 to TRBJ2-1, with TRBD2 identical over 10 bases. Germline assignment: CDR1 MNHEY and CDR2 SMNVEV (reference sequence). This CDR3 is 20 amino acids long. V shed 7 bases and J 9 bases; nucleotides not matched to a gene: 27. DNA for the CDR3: TGTGCCAGCACCGACCAACCGGGGGCTAGCGGGAGACCACGGGACAGTGAGCAGTTCTTC. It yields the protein CASTDQPGASGRPRDSEQFF.

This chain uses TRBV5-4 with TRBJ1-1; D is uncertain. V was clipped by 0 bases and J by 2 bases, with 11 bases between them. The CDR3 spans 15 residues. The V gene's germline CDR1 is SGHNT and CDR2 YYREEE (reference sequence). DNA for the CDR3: TGTGCCAGCAGCTTGGCCGAGACAACCAACACTGAAGCTTTCTTT. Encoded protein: CASSLAETTNTEAFF.

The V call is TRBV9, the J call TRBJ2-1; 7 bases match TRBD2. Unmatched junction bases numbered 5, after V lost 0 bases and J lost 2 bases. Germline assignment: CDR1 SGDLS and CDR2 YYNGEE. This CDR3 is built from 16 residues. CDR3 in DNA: TGTGCCAGCAGCGTAGACCCTAGCGGAGCCTACAATGAGCAGTTCTTC. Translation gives CASSVDPSGAYNEQFF.

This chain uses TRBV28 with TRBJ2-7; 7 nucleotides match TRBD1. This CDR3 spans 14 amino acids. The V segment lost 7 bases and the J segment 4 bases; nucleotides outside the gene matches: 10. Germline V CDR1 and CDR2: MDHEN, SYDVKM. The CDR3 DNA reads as TGTGCCAGCATCTCGGACAGGCCACCTTACGAGCAGTACTTC. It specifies CASISDRPPYEQYF. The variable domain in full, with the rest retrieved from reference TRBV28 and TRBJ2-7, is DVKVTQSSRYLVKRTGEKVFLECVQDMDHENMFWYRQDPGLGLRLIYFSYDVKMKEKGDIPEGYSVSREKKERFSLILESASTNQTSMYLCASISDRPPYEQYFGPGTRLTVT.

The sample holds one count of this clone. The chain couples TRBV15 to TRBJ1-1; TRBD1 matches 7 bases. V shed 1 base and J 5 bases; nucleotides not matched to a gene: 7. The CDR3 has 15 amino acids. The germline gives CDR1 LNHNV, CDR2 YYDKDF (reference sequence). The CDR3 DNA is TGTGCCACCAGCAGAGGTACAGGGGTAGGAACTGAAGCTTTCTTT. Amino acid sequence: CATSRGTGVGTEAFF.

The CDR3 loop is CASSLAPGGDTQYF. CDR3 sequence (DNA): TGTGCCAGCAGTTTGGCGCCCGGGGGGGATACGCAGTATTTT. V and J are TRBV6-1 and TRBJ2-3, with 7 positions matching TRBD2. This CDR3 is 14 amino acids long. Germline loops: CDR1 MNHNS, CDR2 SASEGT. The V and J ends lost 5 bases and 6 bases, in that order; junction bases with no gene match: 8.

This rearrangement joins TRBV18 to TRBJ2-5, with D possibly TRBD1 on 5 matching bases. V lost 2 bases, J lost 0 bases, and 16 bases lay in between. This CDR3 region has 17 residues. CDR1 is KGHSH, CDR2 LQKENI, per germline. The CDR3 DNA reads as TGTGCCAGCTCACCAGGGTGGGGCAAAAGTAACCAAGAGACCCAGTACTTC. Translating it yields CASSPGWGKSNQETQYF.

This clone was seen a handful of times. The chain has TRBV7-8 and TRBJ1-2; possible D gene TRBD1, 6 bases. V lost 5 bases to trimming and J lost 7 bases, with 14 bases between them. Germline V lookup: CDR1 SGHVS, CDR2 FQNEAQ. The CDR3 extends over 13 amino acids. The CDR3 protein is CASSLQGNPGYTF. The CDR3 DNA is TGTGCCAGCAGCCTACAGGGTAATCCTGGCTACACCTTC.

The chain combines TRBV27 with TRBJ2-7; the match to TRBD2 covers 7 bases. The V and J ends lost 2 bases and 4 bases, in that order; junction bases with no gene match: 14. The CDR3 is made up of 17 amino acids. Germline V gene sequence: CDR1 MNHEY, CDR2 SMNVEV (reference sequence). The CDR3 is CASSLGGGRTNGYEQYF. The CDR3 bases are TGTGCCAGCAGTTTAGGGGGGGGACGGACCAATGGATACGAGCAGTACTTC.

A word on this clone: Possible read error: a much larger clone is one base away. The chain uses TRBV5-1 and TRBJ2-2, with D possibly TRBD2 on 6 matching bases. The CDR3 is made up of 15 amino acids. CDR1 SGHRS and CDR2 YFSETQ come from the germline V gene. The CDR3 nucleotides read TGCGCCAGCAACTTGGACGGGAGAGGGACCGGGGAGCTGTTTTTT. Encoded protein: CASNLDGRGTGELFF.

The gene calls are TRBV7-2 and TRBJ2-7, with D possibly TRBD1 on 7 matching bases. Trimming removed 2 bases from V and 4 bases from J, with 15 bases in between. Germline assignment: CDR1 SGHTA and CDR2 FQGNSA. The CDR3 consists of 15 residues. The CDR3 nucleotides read TGTGCCAGCAGCTTAACGGATCAGGGGGGTTACGAGCAGTACTTC. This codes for CASSLTDQGGYEQYF.

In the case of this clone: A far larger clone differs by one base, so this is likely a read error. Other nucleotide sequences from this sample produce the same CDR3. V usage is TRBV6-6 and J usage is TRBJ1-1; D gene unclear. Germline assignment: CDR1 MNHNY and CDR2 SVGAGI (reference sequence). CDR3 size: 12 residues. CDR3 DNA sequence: TGTGCCAGCAGTTACTCAGAGCTGCTCCACCTCTTT. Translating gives CASSYSELLHLF.

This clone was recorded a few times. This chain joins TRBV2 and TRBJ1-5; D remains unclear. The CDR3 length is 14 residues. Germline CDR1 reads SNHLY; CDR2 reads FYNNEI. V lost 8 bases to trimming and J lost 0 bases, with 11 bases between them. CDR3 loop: CASGGIYSNQPQHF. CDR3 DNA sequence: TGTGCCAGCGGTGGGATTTATAGCAATCAGCCCCAGCATTTT. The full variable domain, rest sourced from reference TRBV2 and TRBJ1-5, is EPEVTQTPSHQVTQMGQEVILRCVPISNHLYFYWYRQILGQKVEFLVSFYNNEISEKSEIFDDQFSVERPDGSNFTLKIRSTKLEDSAMYFCASGGIYSNQPQHFGDGTRLSIL.